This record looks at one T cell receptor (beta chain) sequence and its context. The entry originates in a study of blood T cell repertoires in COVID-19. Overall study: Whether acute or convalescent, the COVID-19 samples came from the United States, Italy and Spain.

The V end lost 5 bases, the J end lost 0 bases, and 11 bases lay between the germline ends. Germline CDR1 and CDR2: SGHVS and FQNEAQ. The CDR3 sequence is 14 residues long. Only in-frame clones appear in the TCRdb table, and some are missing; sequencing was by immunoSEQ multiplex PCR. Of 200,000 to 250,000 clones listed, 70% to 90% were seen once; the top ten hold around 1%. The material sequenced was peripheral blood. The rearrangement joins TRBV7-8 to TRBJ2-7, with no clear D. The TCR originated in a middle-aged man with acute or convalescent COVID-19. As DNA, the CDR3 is TGTGCCAGCAGCAGAACTACGAGCTCCTACGAGCAGTACTTC. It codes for CASSRTTSSYEQYF.